The subject of this entry is one T cell receptor beta chain. In the PCR, 60 Vbeta and 13 Jbeta primers were used. Here immunoSEQ multiplex PCR was the method, and the copy in TCRdb shows in-frame clones only, minus some. Of about 200,000 clones in the sample, roughly 73% are singletons; the top ten hold less than 2%. The sample is drawn from a study of cytomegalovirus exposure and HLA in healthy donors. Study in general: Samples from HLA-typed donors yielded 85 million to 95 million unique TCRs in an early data release.

With 3 bases removed from V and 6 bases from J, the gap between germline ends came to 15 bases. Germline V gives CDR1 MNHEY, CDR2 SMNVEV (reference sequence). This CDR3 spans 15 amino acids. The sequenced sample was PBMCs. The clonotype was recovered from a woman in her 30s in good health and CMV-seronegative. The chain is built from TRBV27 and TRBJ1-5; D gene ambiguous. The CDR3 nucleotides are TGTGCCAGCAGTTTTACGGCGGGGTTGTTTCAGCCCCAGCATTTT. It specifies CASSFTAGLFQPQHF.